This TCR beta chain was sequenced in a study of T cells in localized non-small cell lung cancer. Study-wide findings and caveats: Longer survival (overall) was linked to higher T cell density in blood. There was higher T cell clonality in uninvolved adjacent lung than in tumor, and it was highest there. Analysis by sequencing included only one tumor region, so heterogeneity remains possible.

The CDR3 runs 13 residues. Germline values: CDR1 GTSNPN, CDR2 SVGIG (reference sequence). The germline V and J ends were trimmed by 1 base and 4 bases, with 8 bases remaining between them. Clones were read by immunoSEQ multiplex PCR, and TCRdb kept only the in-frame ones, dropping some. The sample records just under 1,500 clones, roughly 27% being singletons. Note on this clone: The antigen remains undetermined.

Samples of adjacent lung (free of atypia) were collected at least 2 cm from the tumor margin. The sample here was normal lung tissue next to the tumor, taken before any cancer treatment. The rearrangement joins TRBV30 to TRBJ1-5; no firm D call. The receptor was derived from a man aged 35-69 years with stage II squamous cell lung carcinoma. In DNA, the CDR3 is TGTGCCTGGAGTGGGCCGGGAAATCAGCCCCAGCATTTT. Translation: CAWSGPGNQPQHF. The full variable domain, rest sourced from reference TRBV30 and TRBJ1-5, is SQTIHQWPATLVQPVGSPLSLECTVEGTSNPNLYWYRQAAGRGLQLLFYSVGIGQISSEVPQNLSASRPQDRQFILSSKKLLLSDSGFYLCAWSGPGNQPQHFGDGTRLSIL.